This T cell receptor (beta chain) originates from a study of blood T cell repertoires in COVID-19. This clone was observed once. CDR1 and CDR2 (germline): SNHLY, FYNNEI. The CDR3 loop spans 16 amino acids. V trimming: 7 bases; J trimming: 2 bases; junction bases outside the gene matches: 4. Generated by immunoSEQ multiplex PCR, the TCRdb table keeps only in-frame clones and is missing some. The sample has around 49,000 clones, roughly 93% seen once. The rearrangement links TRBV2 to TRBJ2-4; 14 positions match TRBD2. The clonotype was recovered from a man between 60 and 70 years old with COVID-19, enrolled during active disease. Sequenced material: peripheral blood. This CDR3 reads CASKGLAGATKNIQYF. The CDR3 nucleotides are TGTGCCAGCAAGGGACTAGCGGGAGCAACCAAAAACATTCAGTACTTC.